This entry lists 12 T cell receptor beta chains sequenced from one sample in a study of blood T cell repertoires in COVID-19. The method was immunoSEQ multiplex PCR; TCRdb's version includes in-frame clones alone and lacks a portion of them. The data hold approximately 160,000 clones, with approximately 84% observed a single time. The specimen sequenced was peripheral blood. The receptors stem from a woman in her sixties with COVID-19, enrolled during active disease.

This rearrangement joins TRBV14 to TRBJ1-2, with 7 bases lining up with TRBD1. J was trimmed by 5 bases and V by 4 bases; bases with no gene match: 4. In germline, CDR1 is SGHDN, CDR2 FVKESK. There are 13 residues in the CDR3. The CDR3 bases are TGTGCCAGCAGCCTTGACAGGGTATATGGCTACACCTTC. It codes for CASSLDRVYGYTF.

This chain joins TRBV5-8 and TRBJ2-5; tentatively, D is TRBD1 (6 bases). This CDR3 is 16 amino acids long. Between the trimmed V and J ends, which lost 0 bases and 5 bases, there was a span of 17 bases. Germline V gene sequence: CDR1 SGHTS, CDR2 YDEGEE. The CDR3 DNA reads as TGTGCCAGCAGCTTGGGATCGGCAGGGGTCAGCGAGACCCAGTACTTC. Protein product: CASSLGSAGVSETQYF. The variable domain in full, completed from reference TRBV5-8 and TRBJ2-5, reads EAGVTQSPTHLIKTRGQQATLRCSPISGHTSVYWYQQALGLGLQFLLWYDEGEERNRGNFPPRFSGRQFPNYSSELNVNALELEDSALYLCASSLGSAGVSETQYFGPGTRLLVL.

This rearrangement joins TRBV28 to TRBJ1-2, with 10 bases matching TRBD1. From germline, CDR1 is MDHEN and CDR2 SYDVKM. V lost 4 bases to trimming and J lost 5 bases; unmatched junction nucleotides: 4. The CDR3 consists of 14 residues. CDR3: CASSSTGGSYGYTF. The CDR3 bases are TGTGCCAGCAGTTCGACAGGGGGCTCTTATGGCTACACCTTC.

This chain connects TRBV5-1 to TRBJ1-1; TRBD1 agrees at 9 bases. This CDR3 is built from 13 residues. J gave up 7 bases and V 5 bases, and 6 bases lay outside the gene matches. Germline V gene sequence: CDR1 SGHRS, CDR2 YFSETQ. This CDR3 is CASSPGTGFEAFF. DNA of the CDR3: TGCGCCAGCAGTCCCGGGACAGGGTTTGAAGCTTTCTTT. The full variable domain, with the rest looked up from reference TRBV5-1 and TRBJ1-1, is KAGVTQTPRYLIKTRGQQVTLSCSPISGHRSVSWYQQTPGQGLQFLFEYFSETQRNKGNFPGRFSGRQFSNSRSEMNVSTLELGDSALYLCASSPGTGFEAFFGQGTRLTVV.

The chain uses TRBV3-1 (or the pseudogene TRBV3-2) and TRBJ1-5; a weak D match, TRBD1 (6 bases). The CDR3 has 14 amino acids. Germline V gene lookup returns CDR1 LGHDT and CDR2 YNNKEL (reference sequence). Trimming took 4 bases from V and 2 from J, leaving 9 bases between them. The DNA for the CDR3 is TGTGCCAGCAGCCTACGACAGGGCAATCAGCCCCAGCATTTT. Translation gives CASSLRQGNQPQHF.

V is TRBV19 and J is TRBJ2-5, with D possibly matching TRBD1 (5 bases). V lost 5 bases and J 7 bases, leaving 17 bases between the germline ends. The length of the CDR3 is 14 residues. CDR1 LNHDA and CDR2 SQIVND come from the germline V gene (reference sequence). CDR3 loop: CASSSKDNPSTQYF. The CDR3 coding sequence is TGTGCCAGTAGTTCCAAGGACAACCCATCGACCCAGTACTTC.

This rearrangement joins TRBV9 to TRBJ2-1; tentative D call: TRBD1 (6 bases). CDR3 size: 15 residues. Germline assignment: CDR1 SGDLS and CDR2 YYNGEE. With 4 bases removed from V and 3 bases from J, the gap between germline ends came to 14 bases. The chain's CDR3 is CASSPRQAGYNEQFF. In nucleotides, the CDR3 is TGTGCCAGCAGCCCAAGACAGGCCGGCTACAATGAGCAGTTCTTC. Together with reference TRBV9 and TRBJ2-1, the CDR3 gives the full variable domain: DSGVTQTPKHLITATGQRVTLRCSPRSGDLSVYWYQQSLDQGLQFLIQYYNGEERAKGNILERFSAQQFPDLHSELNLSSLELGDSALYFCASSPRQAGYNEQFFGPGTRLTVL.

In this sample, this clone turned up once. The chain links TRBV3-1 (or the pseudogene TRBV3-2) to TRBJ2-3; 11 bases are a match to TRBD2. The CDR3 is 16 residues long. CDR1 is LGHDT and CDR2 is YNNKEL in the germline V gene (reference sequence). V was pared by 3 bases and J by 4 bases, with 6 bases of the junction left unmatched. The CDR3 here is CASSHTSGSRPDTQYF. Written as DNA, the CDR3 is TGTGCCAGCAGCCACACTAGCGGGAGTAGACCAGATACGCAGTATTTT.

The chain uses TRBV5-1 and TRBJ2-7; 7 nucleotides agree with TRBD1. Trimming cost V 4 bases and J 0 bases; bases outside gene matches: 4. The CDR3 consists of 14 residues. CDR1 SGHRS and CDR2 YFSETQ come from the germline V gene. This chain's CDR3 is CASSPGDSSYEQYF. DNA of the CDR3: TGCGCCAGCAGCCCCGGGGACAGCTCCTACGAGCAGTACTTC.

This clone was counted a single time. The genes are TRBV2 and TRBJ1-2; no clear D. CDR1 and CDR2 (germline): SNHLY, FYNNEI. Trimming shortened V by 3 bases and J by 0 bases, and 11 bases separated the two germline ends. CDR3 length equals 15 residues. In DNA, the CDR3 is TGTGCCAGCAGTGAGGAGGAGTCCTCTAACTATGGCTACACCTTC. Protein: CASSEEESSNYGYTF.

V usage is TRBV29-1 and J usage is TRBJ2-3, with unresolved D. The V gene lost 0 bases and the J gene lost 1 base, with 5 bases spanning the gap. This CDR3 comprises 13 residues. The germline V gene encodes CDR1 SQVTM and CDR2 ANQGSEA. The DNA of the CDR3 is TGCAGCGTTGAAGATCAGGGCACAGATACGCAGTATTTT. Translated, it gives CSVEDQGTDTQYF.

The V and J genes are TRBV5-1 and TRBJ1-2, with D tentatively TRBD1 (6 bases). Germline V lookup: CDR1 SGHRS, CDR2 YFSETQ. The CDR3 runs 15 residues. Trimming left V 4 bases short and J 6 bases short, with 19 bases between. The CDR3 coding sequence is TGCGCCAGCAGCACCGAGGGGTCAGGGGACAATGGCTACACCTTC. It yields the protein CASSTEGSGDNGYTF.